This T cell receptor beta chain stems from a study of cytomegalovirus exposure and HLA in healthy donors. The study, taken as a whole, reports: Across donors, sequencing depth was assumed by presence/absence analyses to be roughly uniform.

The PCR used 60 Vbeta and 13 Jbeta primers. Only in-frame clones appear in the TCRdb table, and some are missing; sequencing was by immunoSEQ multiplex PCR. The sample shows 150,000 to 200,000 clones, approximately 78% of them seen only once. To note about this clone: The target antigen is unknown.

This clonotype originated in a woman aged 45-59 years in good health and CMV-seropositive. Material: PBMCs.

This CDR3 reads CASSRVFSGANVLTF. The CDR3 nucleotides read TGTGCCAGCAGCCGGGTCTTCTCTGGGGCCAACGTCCTGACTTTC. The chain recombines TRBV5-8 with TRBJ2-6; D ambiguous. The ends were cut back, 4 bases at V and 0 bases at J, with 8 bases in the middle. CDR1 SGHTS and CDR2 YDEGEE come from the germline V gene. The CDR3 runs 15 residues.